This TCR beta chain was retrieved from a study of OX40 agonist ivuxolimab in advanced cancers. Background on the study: Patients received the agonistic anti-OX40 (CD134) antibody ivuxolimab. Patients received intravenous ivuxolimab every 2 weeks at 0.01 to 10 mg/kg. Study-wide results and caveats: Averaged across samples, CD8+ T cells carried more expanded clones than CD4+ did. Partial responders receiving 0.1-3.0 mg/kg showed among the lowest clonal expansion.

With regard to this clone: Its antigen remains unidentified.

Assay: immunoSEQ multiplex PCR; the TCRdb copy retains only in-frame clones and omits some. The sample records tens of thousands of clones, around 80% being singletons. CDR3 length: 14 amino acids. Germline CDR1 SNHLY, CDR2 FYNNEI. V was shortened by 4 bases and J by 3 bases, with 12 bases between the two germline ends. The starting material was CD4+ or CD8+ T cells sorted from blood, obtained in a trial of the OX40 agonist ivuxolimab. V and J are TRBV2 and TRBJ1-1; no firm D call. The TCR was taken from an adult with an advanced solid tumor such as melanoma, head and neck, liver or kidney cancer. CDR3 coding DNA: TGTGCCAGCAGTGTAGCAACAGCCCACACTGAAGCTTTCTTT. It yields the protein CASSVATAHTEAFF.